What follows are 6 T cell receptor beta chains derived from one specimen sequenced in a study of blood T cell repertoires in COVID-19. Generated by immunoSEQ multiplex PCR, the TCRdb table keeps only in-frame clones and is missing some. The data hold more than 200,000 clones, with around 84% observed a single time. Sequenced input: peripheral blood. These receptors were collected from a woman of 80 years or more with COVID-19, enrolled during active disease.

The rearrangement uses TRBV12-3 or TRBV12-4 and TRBJ2-7; weak D call: TRBD2 (6 bases). V shed 2 bases and J shed 3 bases, with 8 bases lying between them. The CDR3 extends over 13 amino acids. The CDR3: CASSLLGSYEQYF. CDR3 nucleotides: TGTGCCAGCAGTTTACTCGGGAGCTACGAGCAGTACTTC.

The gene calls are TRBV18 and TRBJ1-3; D is perhaps TRBD1 (5 bases). The V end lost 2 bases, the J end lost 0 bases, and 8 bases lay between the germline ends. This CDR3 is 15 amino acids long. Germline V lookup: CDR1 KGHSH, CDR2 LQKENI. CDR3 nucleotide sequence: TGTGCCAGCTCACCAGGGGCCGACTCTGGAAACACCATATATTTT. This translates into CASSPGADSGNTIYF.

The gene calls are TRBV2 and TRBJ1-1; maybe TRBD1 (6 bases). Deletions cut 6 bases from V and 2 bases from J, with 16 bases between. The CDR3 is 15 residues long. The V gene's germline CDR1 is SNHLY and CDR2 FYNNEI. CDR3 residues: CASRPTGSSNTEAFF. The CDR3 DNA sequence: TGTGCCAGCAGGCCGACAGGATCTTCTAACACTGAAGCTTTCTTT.

The chain has TRBV2 and TRBJ1-1; 7 nucleotides line up with TRBD1. This CDR3 has 14 residues. The germline CDR1 and CDR2 sequences are SNHLY and FYNNEI. Germline trimming cut 4 bases from V and 2 bases from J; bases unmatched to any gene: 4. The CDR3 DNA reads TGTGCCAGCAGTGTCCACAGGGGAAACACTGAAGCTTTCTTT. Translating gives CASSVHRGNTEAFF.

The chain joins TRBV4-1 to TRBJ1-1; 8 bases are a match to TRBD1. The CDR3 length is 15 residues. V dropped 4 bases and J dropped 1; count of bases not matched to a gene: 5. Germline CDR1 is MGHRA and CDR2 is YSYEKL. CDR3 protein: CASSRQGAQNTEAFF. In DNA form, the CDR3 reads TGCGCCAGCAGCCGCCAGGGGGCCCAGAACACTGAAGCTTTCTTT.

The rearrangement joins TRBV5-4 to TRBJ2-1; weak D call: TRBD1 (6 bases). The CDR3 is made up of 16 amino acids. V was shortened by 2 bases and J by 7 bases, with 19 bases between the two germline ends. CDR1 and CDR2 from the germline V gene are SGHNT and YYREEE (reference sequence). CDR3 in DNA: TGTGCCAGCAGCTTCTATGGGGGCCAAGAAAAGAATGAGCAGTTCTTC. It is translated as CASSFYGGQEKNEQFF.